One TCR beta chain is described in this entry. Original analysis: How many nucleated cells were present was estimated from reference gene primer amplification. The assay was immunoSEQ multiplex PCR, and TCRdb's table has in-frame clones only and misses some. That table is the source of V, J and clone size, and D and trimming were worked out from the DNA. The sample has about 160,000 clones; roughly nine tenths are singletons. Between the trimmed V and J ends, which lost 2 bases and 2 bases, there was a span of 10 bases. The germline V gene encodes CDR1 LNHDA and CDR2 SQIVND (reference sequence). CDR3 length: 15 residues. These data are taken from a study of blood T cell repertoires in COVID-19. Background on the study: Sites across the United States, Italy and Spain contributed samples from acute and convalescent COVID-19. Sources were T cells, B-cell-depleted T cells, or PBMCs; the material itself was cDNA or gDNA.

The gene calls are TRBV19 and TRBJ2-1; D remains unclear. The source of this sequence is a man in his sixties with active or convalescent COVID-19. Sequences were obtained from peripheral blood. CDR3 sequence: CASSINRRPYNEQFF. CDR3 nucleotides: TGTGCCAGTAGTATAAACCGCAGGCCCTACAATGAGCAGTTCTTC.